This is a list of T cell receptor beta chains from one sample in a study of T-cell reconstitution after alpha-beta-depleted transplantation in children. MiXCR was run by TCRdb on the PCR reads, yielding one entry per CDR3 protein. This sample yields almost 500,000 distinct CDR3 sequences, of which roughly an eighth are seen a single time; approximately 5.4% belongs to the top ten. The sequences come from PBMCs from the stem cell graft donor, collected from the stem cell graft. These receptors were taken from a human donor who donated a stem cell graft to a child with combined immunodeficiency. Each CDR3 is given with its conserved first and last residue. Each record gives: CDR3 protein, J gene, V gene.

CDR3 protein: CASSQTRWGDGELFF; J gene: TRBJ2-2; V gene: TRBV4-2
CDR3 protein: CASSPRTDGLNTGELFF; J gene: TRBJ2-2; V gene: TRBV18
CDR3 protein: CASSTPGGHTAAFF; J gene: TRBJ1-1; V gene: TRBV27
CDR3 protein: CASSFLGERYGYTF; J gene: TRBJ1-2; V gene: TRBV7-9
CDR3 protein: CASSQDWYRASTDTQYF; J gene: TRBJ2-3; V gene: TRBV3-1
CDR3 protein: CASSLAGLNQPQHF; J gene: TRBJ1-5; V gene: TRBV12-3/TRBV12-4
CDR3 protein: CASSLWGLAGPSYNEQFF; J gene: TRBJ2-1; V gene: TRBV11-2
CDR3 protein: CASSQVSGGTISYEQYF; J gene: TRBJ2-7; V gene: TRBV4-2
CDR3 protein: CASSPSGQLNTEAFF; J gene: TRBJ1-1; V gene: TRBV13
CDR3 protein: CASSLTGSAYEQYF; J gene: TRBJ2-7; V gene: TRBV7-9
CDR3 protein: CASSSYRGPLNTEAFF; J gene: TRBJ1-1; V gene: TRBV7-9
CDR3 protein: CASSLGAFTSYEQYF; J gene: TRBJ2-7; V gene: TRBV7-2
CDR3 protein: CASSLRGTGPGGYTF; J gene: TRBJ1-2; V gene: TRBV12-3/TRBV12-4
CDR3 protein: CSARDPDNRKGEQYF; J gene: TRBJ2-7; V gene: TRBV20-1
CDR3 protein: CASSPRGQGGNQPQHF; J gene: TRBJ1-5; V gene: TRBV28
CDR3 protein: CSVAPGSITEAFF; J gene: TRBJ1-1; V gene: TRBV29-1